This record concerns one T cell receptor (beta chain) sequence. Trimming cost V 4 bases and J 5 bases; bases outside gene matches: 7. This CDR3 is built from 16 residues. The germline V gene has CDR1 SGHNT and CDR2 YYREEE (reference sequence). This record belongs to a study of shared clonotypes between healthy human individuals. Profiled with immunoSEQ multiplex PCR; TCRdb holds only in-frame clones, not every one. In the table there are roughly 2.6 million clones, about 92% of which are singletons. Donation came from healthy HIV-negative adults that had no recent acute infections or vaccinations. The chain uses TRBV5-4 and TRBJ2-5; 14 bases match TRBD2. This TCR was sampled from a man between 18 and 29 years old in good health. Sequencing used naive CD4+ T cells sorted from blood. Subset described: CD45RA+ positively selected. As DNA, the CDR3 is TGTGCCAGCAGCGAGGGGACTAGCGGGGGCTCCGAGACCCAGTACTTC. This gives the protein CASSEGTSGGSETQYF.